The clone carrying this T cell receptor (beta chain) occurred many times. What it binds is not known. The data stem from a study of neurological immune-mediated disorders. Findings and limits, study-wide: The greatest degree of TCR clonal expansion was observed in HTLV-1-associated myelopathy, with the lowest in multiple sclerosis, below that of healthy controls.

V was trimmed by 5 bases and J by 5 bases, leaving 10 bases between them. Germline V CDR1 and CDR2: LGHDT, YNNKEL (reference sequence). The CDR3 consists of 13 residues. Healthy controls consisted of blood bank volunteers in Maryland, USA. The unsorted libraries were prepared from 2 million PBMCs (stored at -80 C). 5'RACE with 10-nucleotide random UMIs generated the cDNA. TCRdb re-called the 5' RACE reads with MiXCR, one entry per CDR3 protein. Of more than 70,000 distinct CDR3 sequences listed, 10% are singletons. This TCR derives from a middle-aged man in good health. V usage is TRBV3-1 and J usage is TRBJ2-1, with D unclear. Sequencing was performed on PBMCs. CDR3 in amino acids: CASSSFTNNEQFF. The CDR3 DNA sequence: TGTGCCAGCAGCTCCTTTACAAACAATGAGCAGTTCTTC.